The present T cell receptor beta chain was sequenced within a study of cytomegalovirus exposure and HLA in healthy donors. The CDR3 has 15 residues. Germline V gene data show CDR1 as SGHRS and CDR2 as YFSETQ. V shed 0 bases, J shed 3 bases, and the junction held 5 bases outside the gene matches. PCR primers comprised 60 Vbeta and 13 Jbeta primers. Produced via immunoSEQ multiplex PCR; TCRdb's table is partial and in-frame only. The sample carries roughly 190,000 clones, around 73% recorded once. Material for sequencing was PBMCs. This sequence originates from a woman aged 25 to 39 in good health and CMV-seropositive. The chain couples TRBV5-1 to TRBJ1-2; 7 bases are shared with TRBD1. The CDR3 loop is CASSLVVGGDYGYTF. In DNA, the CDR3 is TGCGCCAGCAGCTTGGTGGTAGGGGGCGACTATGGCTACACCTTC. Full variable domain (remainder filled in from reference TRBV5-1 and TRBJ1-2): KAGVTQTPRYLIKTRGQQVTLSCSPISGHRSVSWYQQTPGQGLQFLFEYFSETQRNKGNFPGRFSGRQFSNSRSEMNVSTLELGDSALYLCASSLVVGGDYGYTFGSGTRLTVV.